This TCR beta chain was observed in a study of cytomegalovirus exposure and HLA in healthy donors. Notes on the study in general: It emerged from a later analysis that several of the most significant clusters appeared to be linked to common viral pathogens. In a later analysis, TCR beta V- and J-gene trimming was associated with a missense DCLRE1C variant.

Per the germline V gene, CDR1 is MGHRA and CDR2 is YSYEKL. J lost 4 bases, V lost 5 bases, and 11 bases had no gene match. The CDR3 runs 16 residues. Comments on this clone: The antigen remains unidentified.

It was with 60 Vbeta and 13 Jbeta primers that the PCR ran. Some clones are missing from TCRdb's copy, which holds only in-frame ones; the method was immunoSEQ multiplex PCR. The top ten hold roughly a tenth of the sample, which has 90,000 or so clones, about 75% seen once. What was sequenced was PBMCs. The clonotype was recovered from a man aged 25 to 40 in good health and CMV-seropositive. The V and J genes are TRBV4-1 and TRBJ2-1, with 7 bases lining up with TRBD2. The CDR3 coding sequence is TGCGCCAGCAGCGGAGACCGGGACTATAGATACAATGAGCAGTTCTTC. Its translation is CASSGDRDYRYNEQFF.